The 6 T cell receptor beta chains presented below share a single source sample, sequenced in a study of blood T cell repertoires in COVID-19 (dated by TCRdb to the early 2020s). The library was produced with the immunoSEQ multiplex PCR assay. TCRdb took this table from immuneACCESS and kept in-frame rearrangements with V and J called. Such tables lack part of the clones; where checked against another copy, unresolved V genes explain under half of the gap, and the rest is unexplained. Here the sample has 250,000 to 300,000 clones; just over 90% occur a single time. Clones ranked in the top ten supply 2.3% of the sample. Material: PBMCs or T cells enriched from blood (not recorded which). These receptor sequences come from a woman in her thirties or forties with acute COVID-19.

This clone occurred once. This rearrangement joins TRBV2 to TRBJ1-2; 9 bases are shared with TRBD1. This CDR3 region has 16 residues. The J segment lost 4 bases and the V segment lost 7 bases, leaving 13 bases of the junction unmatched. The germline gives CDR1 SNHLY, CDR2 FYNNEI. Here the CDR3 reads CASTAVQGAPSYGYTF. The CDR3 DNA sequence: TGTGCCAGCACCGCTGTACAGGGGGCCCCCTCCTATGGCTACACCTTC.

The chain joins TRBV27 to TRBJ1-1, with 7 bases identical to TRBD1. The V gene's germline CDR1 is MNHEY and CDR2 SMNVEV (reference sequence). V lost 4 bases, J lost 11 bases, and 13 bases stayed unmatched. There are 14 residues in the CDR3. DNA of the CDR3: TGTGCCAGCAGTTCTTACGGAGACAGGGCTATGGCTTTCTTT. Its protein product is CASSSYGDRAMAFF.

In DNA, the CDR3 is TGTGCCAGTAGTCGGGACAGGGAGTGGGACACCATATATTTT. Translation: CASSRDREWDTIYF. This chain connects TRBV19 to TRBJ1-3; TRBD1 matches 9 bases. J was trimmed by 8 bases and V by 5 bases; bases with no gene match: 7. The CDR3 covers 14 residues. Germline V gene data show CDR1 as LNHDA and CDR2 as SQIVND (reference sequence).

The genes are TRBV6-6 and TRBJ2-1; the D gene is possibly TRBD2 (5 bases). Trimming cost V 0 bases and J 10 bases, with 13 bases left between them. The length of the CDR3 is 14 residues. Germline V CDR1 and CDR2: MNHNY, SVGAGI (reference sequence). The CDR3 sequence is CASSYSSSGLEQFF. The DNA of the CDR3 is TGTGCCAGCAGTTACTCGTCGTCGGGATTGGAGCAGTTCTTC.

In this sample, this clone turned up a few times. This chain uses TRBV6-5 with TRBJ1-5; a weak D match, TRBD1 (6 bases). This CDR3 spans 11 amino acids. The V end lost 11 bases, the J end lost 8 bases, and 13 bases lay between the germline ends. The germline V gene has CDR1 MNHEY and CDR2 SVGAGI. In nucleotides, the CDR3 is TGTGCCCGGGGGGAGGGGGAGCCCCAGCATTTT. This translates into CARGEGEPQHF.

The CDR3 nucleotides are TGTGCCAGCAGTTCTAGCCCGGGCGGGGGGGCGCTAAATACGCAGTATTTT. As protein: CASSSSPGGGALNTQYF. The chain couples TRBV28 to TRBJ2-3; 9 nucleotides line up with TRBD2. Germline loops: CDR1 MDHEN, CDR2 SYDVKM. This CDR3 has 17 amino acids. V gave up 4 bases and J gave up 7 bases; unmatched junction bases: 15. Together with reference TRBV28 and TRBJ2-3, the CDR3 gives the full variable domain: DVKVTQSSRYLVKRTGEKVFLECVQDMDHENMFWYRQDPGLGLRLIYFSYDVKMKEKGDIPEGYSVSREKKERFSLILESASTNQTSMYLCASSSSPGGGALNTQYFGPGTRLTVL.